This TCR beta chain was recovered during a study of blood T cells in healthy people across ages. Overall study context: Capture via template switching afforded approximately one barcoded beta molecule per two T cells.

Germline assignment: CDR1 LGHNT and CDR2 FRNRAP. The CDR3 loop spans 11 amino acids. Study-wide results and limits: Naive T cell percentage by flow cytometry tracked strongly with beta diversity. Investigators viewed diversity estimates from one million T cells as underestimates, the study reported.

A remark on this clonotype: Its antigen is not identified.

Alongside a J-beta primer mix, a sample-barcoded 5' primer served in a second PCR lasting 7 to 11 cycles. One entry per CDR3 protein results from TCRdb running MiXCR on the 5' RACE reads. The sample holds 1.5 million to 2 million distinct CDR3 sequences, 35% to 50% seen once. The source material was blood. The chain links TRBV12-5 to TRBJ2-5; the D is unclear. The J call may be faulty, since TRBJ2-7 better matches the DNA end. The clonotype comes from a human donor in good health. DNA of the CDR3: TGTGCTAGTGGGATAGAGTACGAGCAGTACTTC. This sequence encodes CASGIEYEQYF.